This T cell receptor (beta chain) is from a study of cytomegalovirus exposure and HLA in healthy donors. Study outcomes and limitations: Donor immune exposure was known only as CMV serostatus. Later genetic work tied a missense DCLRE1C variant to beta-chain V and J trimming.

Use of 60 Vbeta and 13 Jbeta primers characterized the PCR. Sequenced by immunoSEQ multiplex PCR; TCRdb stores in-frame clones only, minus some. The sample contains around 97,000 clones, roughly 80% of which appear only once. As to this clone: The antigen is unknown.

These donors, healthy bone marrow donors, were studied. Germline V lookup: CDR1 SGDLS, CDR2 YYNGEE. The CDR3 spans 15 residues. V was pared by 2 bases and J by 4 bases, with 6 bases of the junction left unmatched. This chain links TRBV9 with TRBJ2-1; 7 bases fit TRBD2. The clonotype comes from a man aged 45-65 years in good health and CMV-seropositive. Specimen: PBMCs. CDR3 DNA: TGTGCCAGCAGCGTCGGGTCGGGGGGTTACAATGAGCAGTTCTTC. As protein: CASSVGSGGYNEQFF. Full variable domain (rest looked up from reference TRBV9 and TRBJ2-1): DSGVTQTPKHLITATGQRVTLRCSPRSGDLSVYWYQQSLDQGLQFLIQYYNGEERAKGNILERFSAQQFPDLHSELNLSSLELGDSALYFCASSVGSGGYNEQFFGPGTRLTVL.